Below are 23 T cell receptor beta chains sequenced from a single sample in a study of identifying expanded T cells in peripheral blood. Assay: immunoSEQ multiplex PCR; the TCRdb copy retains only in-frame clones and omits some. The sample lists tens of thousands of clones, about nine tenths occurring once. The sample taken for sequencing was blood. Source of these receptors: a person aged 18-69 years in good health.

The J gene is TRBJ2-7, the V gene TRBV25-1; D might be TRBD1 (5 bases). In germline, CDR1 is MGHDK, CDR2 SYGVNS. The length of the CDR3 is 15 residues. Trimming took off 1 base at V and 4 bases at J, with 14 bases between the two ends. CDR3 DNA sequence: TGTGCCAGCAGTGAATTCGATGACAGTATATACGAGCAGTACTTC. As protein: CASSEFDDSIYEQYF.

The chain carries TRBV28 and TRBJ2-3; 12 nucleotides align to TRBD2. Germline CDR1 MDHEN, CDR2 SYDVKM. The CDR3 runs to 15 residues. Trimming cost V 6 bases and J 6 bases; bases outside gene matches: 7. The CDR3: CASSPSSGGADTQYF. The CDR3 DNA sequence: TGTGCCAGCAGCCCATCTAGCGGGGGGGCGGATACGCAGTATTTT. Full variable domain (remainder filled in from reference TRBV28 and TRBJ2-3): DVKVTQSSRYLVKRTGEKVFLECVQDMDHENMFWYRQDPGLGLRLIYFSYDVKMKEKGDIPEGYSVSREKKERFSLILESASTNQTSMYLCASSPSSGGADTQYFGPGTRLTVL.

V and J are TRBV29-1 and TRBJ2-7, with D maybe TRBD1 (6 bases). Trimming took off 4 bases at V and 2 bases at J, with 9 bases between the two ends. This CDR3 is 12 amino acids long. The germline CDR1 and CDR2 sequences are SQVTM and ANQGSEA. The CDR3 sequence: CSVVGQTYEQYF. The CDR3, as DNA: TGCAGCGTTGTGGGACAAACCTACGAGCAGTACTTC.

V gene TRBV19 combines with J gene TRBJ1-2, with D uncertain. The CDR3 has 17 amino acids. The germline gives CDR1 LNHDA, CDR2 SQIVND (reference sequence). Trimming took off 5 bases at V and 4 bases at J, with 23 bases between the two ends. The CDR3 DNA reads TGTGCCAGTAGTGCCTCTTGGTGGGGATTAGGAGGCTATGGCTACACCTTC. As protein: CASSASWWGLGGYGYTF.

The chain recombines TRBV9 with TRBJ1-5; maybe TRBD1 (5 bases). V lost 3 bases and J 1 base, leaving 8 bases between the germline ends. Looked up from germline, CDR1 is SGDLS and CDR2 is YYNGEE. The CDR3 runs 14 residues. The CDR3 reads CASSAGVSNQPQHF. DNA for the CDR3: TGTGCCAGCAGCGCGGGGGTGAGCAATCAGCCCCAGCATTTT. The full variable domain, in which reference TRBV9 and TRBJ1-5 provide the parts outside the CDR3, is DSGVTQTPKHLITATGQRVTLRCSPRSGDLSVYWYQQSLDQGLQFLIQYYNGEERAKGNILERFSAQQFPDLHSELNLSSLELGDSALYFCASSAGVSNQPQHFGDGTRLSIL.

V and J are TRBV7-8 and TRBJ1-6, with D possibly TRBD1 on 5 matching bases. CDR3 length equals 17 residues. Looked up from germline, CDR1 is SGHVS and CDR2 is FQNEAQ. V was pared by 5 bases and J by 0 bases, with 14 bases between. CDR3 amino acids: CASSSLLGTSYNSPLHF. CDR3 bases: TGTGCCAGCAGCAGCTTACTCGGGACCTCCTATAATTCACCCCTCCACTTT.

V usage is TRBV5-4 and J usage is TRBJ1-4; TRBD1 matches 10 bases. Germline V gives CDR1 SGHNT, CDR2 YYREEE (reference sequence). This CDR3 comprises 15 residues. V lost 4 bases to trimming and J lost 7 bases; unmatched junction nucleotides: 7. DNA for the CDR3: TGTGCCAGCAGCCCTGGACAGGGGGTGGTTGAAAAACTGTTTTTT. Translating it yields CASSPGQGVVEKLFF.

The chain has TRBV6-5 and TRBJ2-7; 8 bases are shared with TRBD2. Germline assignment: CDR1 MNHEY and CDR2 SVGAGI. The CDR3 has 16 amino acids. The J segment lost 2 bases and the V segment lost 2 bases, leaving 8 bases of the junction unmatched. The CDR3: CASSYQLGGAPYEQYF. The CDR3 nucleotides are TGTGCCAGCAGTTACCAACTCGGGGGGGCCCCCTACGAGCAGTACTTC.

The V and J genes are TRBV7-2 and TRBJ2-3; D is undetermined. This CDR3 is built from 13 residues. V dropped 1 base and J dropped 2 bases, with 4 bases sitting between them. The germline V gene encodes CDR1 SGHTA and CDR2 FQGNSA. The CDR3 region is CASSLGFTDTQYF. The CDR3 nucleotides are TGTGCCAGCAGCTTAGGGTTCACAGATACGCAGTATTTT.

The chain uses TRBV4-2 and TRBJ2-3; D might be TRBD2 (7 bases). Germline V gene lookup returns CDR1 LGHNA and CDR2 YNFKEQ. Trimming shortened V by 2 bases and J by 2 bases, and 11 bases separated the two germline ends. The CDR3 spans 15 residues. The CDR3 here is CASSQPGGSTDTQYF. DNA for the CDR3: TGTGCCAGCAGCCAACCGGGGGGCTCCACAGATACGCAGTATTTT.

The J gene is TRBJ2-6, the V gene TRBV14; TRBD1 agrees at 8 bases. The trim removed 3 bases at V and 11 bases at J, leaving 9 bases unmatched. CDR3 length: 15 residues. Germline V gives CDR1 SGHDN, CDR2 FVKESK. Here the CDR3 DNA reads TGTGCCAGCAGCCAGACCCGGACAGGGAACCACGTCCTGACTTTC. This translates into CASSQTRTGNHVLTF.

The V call is TRBV6-5, the J call TRBJ1-3; unclear D gene. The CDR3 has 11 amino acids. Trimming cost V 5 bases and J 10 bases, with 9 bases left between them. CDR1 MNHEY and CDR2 SVGAGI come from the germline V gene. CDR3 DNA: TGTGCCAGCAGTACTGGGGAGACCATATATTTT. Amino acid sequence: CASSTGETIYF.

V and J are TRBV5-4 and TRBJ2-5; tentatively, D is TRBD2 (6 bases). The germline gives CDR1 SGHNT, CDR2 YYREEE (reference sequence). The CDR3 has 13 amino acids. The germline V and J ends were trimmed by 3 bases and 3 bases, with 9 bases remaining between them. This CDR3 is CASSSRLEETQYF. The DNA for the CDR3 is TGTGCCAGCAGCTCGAGACTAGAAGAGACCCAGTACTTC.

This chain connects TRBV19 to TRBJ2-3; 11 nucleotides align to TRBD1. Germline values: CDR1 LNHDA, CDR2 SQIVND (reference sequence). CDR3 length equals 14 residues. J gave up 3 bases and V 9 bases, and 5 bases lay outside the gene matches. The CDR3 coding sequence is TGTGCCAGCTCGGACAGGGGGCAGACAGATACGCAGTATTTT. Translation gives CASSDRGQTDTQYF.

The chain has TRBV7-2 and TRBJ2-5, with TRBD1 identical over 7 bases. The V gene end was trimmed by 1 base and the J gene end by 5 bases; junction bases not matched to a gene: 7. The CDR3 consists of 15 residues. CDR1 and CDR2 from the germline V gene are SGHTA and FQGNSA. As DNA, the CDR3 is TGTGCCAGCAGCTTAGTCGGACAGGCTGGGGAGACCCAGTACTTC. Translated, it gives CASSLVGQAGETQYF.

The chain combines TRBV5-8 with TRBJ1-3; D gene unclear. The V gene's germline CDR1 is SGHTS and CDR2 YDEGEE. The CDR3 has 14 amino acids. V was cut by 4 bases and J by 1 base, with 9 bases left in between. The CDR3: CASSRSGSGNTIYF. In nucleotides, the CDR3 is TGTGCCAGCAGCCGCTCGGGGTCTGGAAACACCATATATTTT. The variable domain in full, completed from reference TRBV5-8 and TRBJ1-3, reads EAGVTQSPTHLIKTRGQQATLRCSPISGHTSVYWYQQALGLGLQFLLWYDEGEERNRGNFPPRFSGRQFPNYSSELNVNALELEDSALYLCASSRSGSGNTIYFGEGSWLTVV.

The CDR3 DNA reads as TGTGCCAGCAGCCAACTAGCGGGAGTGAACAATGAGCAGTTCTTC. Translating it yields CASSQLAGVNNEQFF. This chain connects TRBV4-2 to TRBJ2-1, with 10 bases aligning to TRBD2. This CDR3 has 15 residues. With 2 bases clipped from V and 5 bases from J, the junction kept 3 bases outside the gene matches. The V gene's germline CDR1 is LGHNA and CDR2 YNFKEQ.

V usage is TRBV2 and J usage is TRBJ2-1; D not certain. V was pared by 5 bases and J by 3 bases, with 8 bases between. This CDR3 spans 13 amino acids. The germline V gene encodes CDR1 SNHLY and CDR2 FYNNEI. The CDR3 DNA sequence: TGTGCCAGCAGTCAGGCTAGCTACAATGAGCAGTTCTTC. This encodes CASSQASYNEQFF.

V is TRBV12-5 and J is TRBJ2-2, with 7 positions matching TRBD2. V trimming: 0 bases; J trimming: 4 bases; junction bases outside the gene matches: 8. Germline V gene data show CDR1 as LGHNT and CDR2 as FRNRAP. This CDR3 has 17 amino acids. The CDR3 DNA sequence: TGTGCTAGTGGTTTGGTACCCGGGGGGTTTCCCACCGGGGAGCTGTTTTTT. As protein: CASGLVPGGFPTGELFF. Together with reference TRBV12-5 and TRBJ2-2, the CDR3 gives the full variable domain: DARVTQTPRHKVTEMGQEVTMRCQPILGHNTVFWYRQTMMQGLELLAYFRNRAPLDDSGMPKDRFSAEMPDATLATLKIQPSEPRDSAVYFCASGLVPGGFPTGELFFGEGSRLTVL.

V usage is TRBV2 and J usage is TRBJ1-5, with TRBD1 matching 9 bases. V trimming: 4 bases; J trimming: 2 bases; junction bases outside the gene matches: 0. The CDR3 loop spans 14 amino acids. The germline CDR1 and CDR2 sequences are SNHLY and FYNNEI. CDR3 region: CASSGTGGNQPQHF. The CDR3 nucleotides read TGTGCCAGCAGTGGGACAGGGGGCAATCAGCCCCAGCATTTT.

This clone was seen only once. The J gene is TRBJ2-7, the V gene TRBV12-2; TRBD2 reflects the table's D call only, with no check against the DNA. TRBV12-2 is a documented pseudogene. The CDR3 spans 16 residues. The DNA for the CDR3 is TGTGCAAGTCGCTTAGGATTCTGGAGAGTCCAAGAAGAGCAGTACTTC. Its protein is CASRLGFWRVQEEQYF.

This clone was observed a single time. The gene calls are TRBV5-8 and TRBJ1-1, with D unresolved. Germline V gives CDR1 SGHTS, CDR2 YDEGEE. V dropped 2 bases and J dropped 1 base, with 6 bases sitting between them. The CDR3 has 13 residues. CDR3 DNA sequence: TGTGCCAGCAGCTTTGATGGGAACACTGAAGCTTTCTTT. Translating gives CASSFDGNTEAFF.

As DNA, the CDR3 is TGTGCCATCAGTCTAGGGACTAGCGGGAGGGTAGATACGCAGTATTTT. Translation: CAISLGTSGRVDTQYF. This chain uses TRBV10-3 with TRBJ2-3; 16 positions agree with TRBD2. V was pared by 5 bases and J by 5 bases, with 4 bases of the junction left unmatched. The V gene's germline CDR1 is ENHRY and CDR2 SYGVKD. The CDR3 consists of 16 residues.